The T cell receptor (beta chain) described here comes from a study of blood T cell repertoires in COVID-19. Recovered status applied to Cohort 3 donors who had two consecutive negative PCRs. It also applied to those with clearance or with symptom resolution. The CDR3 consists of 15 residues. Germline CDR1 is MNHEY and CDR2 is SMNVEV (reference sequence). V lost 2 bases and J lost 2, with 9 bases in between. Authors' processing steps: Reference gene primer amplification yielded estimated nucleated cell counts. Only in-frame clones appear in the TCRdb table, and some are missing; sequencing was by immunoSEQ multiplex PCR. That table is the source of V, J and clone size, and D and trimming were worked out from the DNA. The table records about 280,000 clones, around 85% of them present only once.

The chain recombines TRBV27 with TRBJ2-2; no definite D call. Input material: PBMCs or T cells enriched from blood (not recorded which). The sequence came from a woman aged 50 to 65 who had recovered from COVID-19. The CDR3 loop reads CASSLAGTNTGELFF. CDR3 nucleotide sequence: TGTGCCAGCAGTTTAGCAGGCACTAACACCGGGGAGCTGTTTTTT.